Here is one TCR beta chain with its context. Its antigen is not known. This table comes from immunoSEQ multiplex PCR, and its TCRdb copy is limited to in-frame clones, with some not included. The repertoire holds some 96,000 clones, with around 90% as singletons. This record comes from a study of radiotherapy plus CTLA-4 blockade in lung cancer. Study-wide context: Disease control was present in around a third of patients, and objective responses in more than 15%.

Overall study findings and caveats: Radiotherapy with ipilimumab was followed by blood expansion of tumor-derived clones. In blood, early T cell clone dynamics reportedly predicted response best, together with interferon-beta.

CTLA-4 blockade with ipilimumab, together with focal radiation, was given to patients with chemo-refractory metastatic non-small-cell lung cancer. After removal of 5 bases from V and 0 bases from J, the junction contained 6 bases not matched to a gene. Per the germline V gene, CDR1 is MNHEY and CDR2 is SVGAGI. This CDR3 has 15 residues. The source of this sequence is a human donor with non-small cell lung cancer that progressed on radiotherapy plus ipilimumab. The chain uses TRBV6-5 and TRBJ1-2; 7 bases line up with TRBD1. Sample: peripheral blood, taken from a patient treated with radiotherapy plus ipilimumab. The CDR3 sequence: CASSPQTGTNYGYTF. The DNA of the CDR3 is TGTGCCAGCAGTCCTCAGACAGGGACTAACTATGGCTACACCTTC.